Listed below are T cell receptor beta chains from one sample, sequenced in a study of early T cells in non-severe SARS-CoV-2 infection. One entry per CDR3 protein, called by TCRdb with MiXCR from the 5' RACE reads. Among more than 25,000 distinct CDR3 sequences listed, 5.5% to 6.5% were seen once. The sequenced sample consisted of whole blood. The receptors stem from an adult who was a healthcare worker with PCR-confirmed SARS-CoV-2 infection or an uninfected control (not recorded which). Both conserved end residues are part of each CDR3. Size is stated for part of the rows, as once, few or many counts, or as a class when the clone is expanded.

v_gene	len	abundance	CDR3aa
TRBV4-2	15	many	CASSQDYHGTYEQYF
TRBV5-4	14	many	CASSSSGGRETQYF
TRBV4-2	18	few	CASSQDPPGLAGADTQYF
TRBV7-2	14	many	CASSRQSNNSPLHF
TRBV27	13	many	CAILAGPNQPQHF
TRBV28	13	few	CASSTGTAKPQHF
TRBV30	12	many	CAWSQGYYGYTF
TRBV20-1	14	many	CSARDRDFNNEQFF
TRBV7-2	14	many	CASSLRDRGTEAFF
TRBV12-3/TRBV12-4	15	many	CASRLTGAANSPLHF
TRBV18	21	many	CASYPSITTAPGLSSYNEQFF
TRBV19	16	many	CASSIQRGAREETQYF
TRBV29-1	13	many	CSVGSPRNTEAFF
TRBV7-2	16	many	CASSPRDRGLYTEAFF
TRBV13	15	few	CASSPGTGLNTEAFF
TRBV12-3/TRBV12-4	16	many	CASSLPGRVIAETQYF
TRBV20-1	14	many	CSARVGGSNYGYTF
TRBV27	14	many	CASSRDSRNSPLHF
TRBV2	15	.	CASSDTPTVNTEAFF
TRBV12-3/TRBV12-4	15	many	CASSFLAGVSGEQFF
TRBV5-1	14	.	CASSDDDSNQPQHF
TRBV7-2	13	.	CASSWKEYTEAFF
TRBV27	15	many	CASGRAPQQDNEQFF
TRBV28	12	many	CASSPTGNGYTF
TRBV20-1	13	medium-sized	CSAWTGTPDTQYF
TRBV12-3/TRBV12-4	14	.	CASSFSGVLQPQHF
TRBV28	11	many	CASNIWGEQFF
TRBV5-1	14	many	CASSLGPSNTEAFF
TRBV7-2	14	many	CASSHRSGEDEQFF
TRBV5-1	15	.	CASSLLGTEAYEQYF
TRBV18	15	many	CASSPMTRGHHEQYF
TRBV7-9	17	many	CASSYPGQGPGANVLTF
TRBV12-3/TRBV12-4	14	many	CASSPSGTLGEQYF
TRBV27	17	many	CASSLRQEPSGANVLTF
TRBV20-1	13	many	CSARDGGGVRLFF
TRBV18	15	many	CASSPLAGGGEKLFF
TRBV7-6	18	few	CASSFNRGLPVHNNEQFF
TRBV2	14	few	CASSWDRATGEAFF
TRBV7-2	14	few	CASSLQGGDTEAFF
TRBV18	16	many	CASSSQPYRENQPQHF
TRBV6-2/TRBV6-3	14	many	CASRQGEVQETQYF
TRBV24-1	17	many	CATSADPGLAGAYEQYF
TRBV29-1	12	many	CSVETRQETQYF
TRBV18	17	many	CASSPPELAGGTNEQFF
TRBV7-2	15	many	CASTLQAGTGQPQHF
TRBV6-4	16	many	CASSAQQKRDQETQYF
TRBV27	13	many	CATRPAGGSGQYF